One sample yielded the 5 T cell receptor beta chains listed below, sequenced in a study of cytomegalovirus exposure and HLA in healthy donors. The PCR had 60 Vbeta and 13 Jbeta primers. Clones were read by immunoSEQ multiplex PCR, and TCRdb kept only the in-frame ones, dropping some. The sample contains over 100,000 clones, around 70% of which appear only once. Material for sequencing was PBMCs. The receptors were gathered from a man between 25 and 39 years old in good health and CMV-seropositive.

CDR3 region: CASSLDPDRGGNGYTF. The CDR3 DNA reads as TGTGCCAGCAGTCTAGACCCGGACAGGGGGGGGAATGGCTACACCTTC. This chain connects TRBV6-6 to TRBJ1-2; TRBD1 agrees at 10 bases. The CDR3 covers 16 residues. Looked up from germline, CDR1 is MNHNY and CDR2 is SVGAGI (reference sequence). With 5 bases clipped from V and 6 bases from J, the junction kept 12 bases outside the gene matches.

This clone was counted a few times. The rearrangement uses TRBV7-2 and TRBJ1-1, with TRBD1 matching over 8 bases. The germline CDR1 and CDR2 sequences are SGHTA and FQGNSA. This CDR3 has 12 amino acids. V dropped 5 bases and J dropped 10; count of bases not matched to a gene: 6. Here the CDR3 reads CASSLDRVGAFF. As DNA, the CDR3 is TGTGCCAGCAGCCTGGACAGGGTAGGAGCTTTCTTT.

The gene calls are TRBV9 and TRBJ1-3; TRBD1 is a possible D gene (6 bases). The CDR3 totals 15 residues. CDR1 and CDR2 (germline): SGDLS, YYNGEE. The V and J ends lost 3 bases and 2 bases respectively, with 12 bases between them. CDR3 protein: CASSGIQGPGNTIYF. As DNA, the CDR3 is TGTGCCAGCAGCGGCATACAGGGCCCTGGAAACACCATATATTTT.

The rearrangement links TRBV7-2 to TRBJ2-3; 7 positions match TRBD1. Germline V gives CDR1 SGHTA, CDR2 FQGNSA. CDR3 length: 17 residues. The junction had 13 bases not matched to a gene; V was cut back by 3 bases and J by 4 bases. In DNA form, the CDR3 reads TGTGCCAGCAGCTTTCATACTACAGGGGTCACGGCAGATACGCAGTATTTT. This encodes CASSFHTTGVTADTQYF.

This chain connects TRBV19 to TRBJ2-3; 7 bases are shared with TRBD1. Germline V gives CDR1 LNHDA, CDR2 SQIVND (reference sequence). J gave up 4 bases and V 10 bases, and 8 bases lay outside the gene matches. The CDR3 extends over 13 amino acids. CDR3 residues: CATRRGLSDTQYF. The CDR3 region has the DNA TGTGCCACCAGAAGGGGGCTTTCAGATACGCAGTATTTT.